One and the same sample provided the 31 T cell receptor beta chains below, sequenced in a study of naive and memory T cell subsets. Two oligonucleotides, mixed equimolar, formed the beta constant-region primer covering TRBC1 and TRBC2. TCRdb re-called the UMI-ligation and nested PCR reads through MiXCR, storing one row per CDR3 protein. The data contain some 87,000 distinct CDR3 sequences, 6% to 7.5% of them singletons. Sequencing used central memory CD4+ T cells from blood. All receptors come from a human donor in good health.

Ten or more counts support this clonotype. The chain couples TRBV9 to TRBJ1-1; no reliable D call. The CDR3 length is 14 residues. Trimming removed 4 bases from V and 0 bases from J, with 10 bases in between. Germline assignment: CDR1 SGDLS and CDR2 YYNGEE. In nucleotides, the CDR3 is TGTGCCAGCAGCCCGTCAGTGATGAACACTGAAGCTTTCTTT. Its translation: CASSPSVMNTEAFF. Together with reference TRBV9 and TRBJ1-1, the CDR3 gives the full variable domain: DSGVTQTPKHLITATGQRVTLRCSPRSGDLSVYWYQQSLDQGLQFLIQYYNGEERAKGNILERFSAQQFPDLHSELNLSSLELGDSALYFCASSPSVMNTEAFFGQGTRLTVV.

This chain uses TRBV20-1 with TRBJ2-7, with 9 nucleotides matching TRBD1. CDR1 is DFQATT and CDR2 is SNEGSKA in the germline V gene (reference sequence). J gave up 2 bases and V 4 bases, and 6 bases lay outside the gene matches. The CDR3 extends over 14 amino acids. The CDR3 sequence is CSATRDRAPYEQYF. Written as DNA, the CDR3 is TGCAGTGCTACGAGGGACAGGGCTCCCTACGAGCAGTACTTC.

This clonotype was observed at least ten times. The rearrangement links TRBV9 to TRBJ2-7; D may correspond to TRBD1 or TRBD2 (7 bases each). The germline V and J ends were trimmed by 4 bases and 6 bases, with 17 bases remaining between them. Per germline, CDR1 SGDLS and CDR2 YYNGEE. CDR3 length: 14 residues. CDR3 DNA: TGTGCCAGCAGCTCAGGGGGGGGAGAAGGCGAGCAGTACTTC. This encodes CASSSGGGEGEQYF.

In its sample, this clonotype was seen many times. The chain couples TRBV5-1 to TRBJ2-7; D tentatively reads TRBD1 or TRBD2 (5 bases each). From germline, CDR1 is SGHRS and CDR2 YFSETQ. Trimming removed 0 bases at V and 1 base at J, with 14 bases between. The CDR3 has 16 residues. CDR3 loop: CASSLGSGGTSYEQYF. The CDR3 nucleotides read TGCGCCAGCAGCTTGGGCTCTGGTGGGACGTCCTACGAGCAGTACTTC.

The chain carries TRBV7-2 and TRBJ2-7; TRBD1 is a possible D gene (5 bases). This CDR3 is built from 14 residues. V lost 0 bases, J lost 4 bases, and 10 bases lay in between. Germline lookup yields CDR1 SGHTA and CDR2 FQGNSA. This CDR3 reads CASSLAWKGYEQYF. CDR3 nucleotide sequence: TGTGCCAGCAGCTTAGCGTGGAAGGGGTACGAGCAGTACTTC.

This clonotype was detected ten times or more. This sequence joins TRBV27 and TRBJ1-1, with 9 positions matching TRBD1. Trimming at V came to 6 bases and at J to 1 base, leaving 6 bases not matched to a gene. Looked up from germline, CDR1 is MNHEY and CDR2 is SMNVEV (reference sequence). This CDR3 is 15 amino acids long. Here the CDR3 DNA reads TGTGCCAGCAGGGACGTGGACAGGGGGAACACTGAAGCTTTCTTT. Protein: CASRDVDRGNTEAFF.

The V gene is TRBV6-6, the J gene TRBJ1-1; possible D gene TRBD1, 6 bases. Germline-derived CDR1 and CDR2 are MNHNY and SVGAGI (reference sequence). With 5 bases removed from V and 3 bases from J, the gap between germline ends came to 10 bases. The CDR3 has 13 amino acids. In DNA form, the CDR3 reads TGTGCCAGCAGTCCCGACAGGCACACTGAAGCTTTCTTT. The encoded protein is CASSPDRHTEAFF.

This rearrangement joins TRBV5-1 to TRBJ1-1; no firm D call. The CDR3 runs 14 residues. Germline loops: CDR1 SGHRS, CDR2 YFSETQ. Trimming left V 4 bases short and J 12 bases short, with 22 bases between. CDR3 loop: CASSPEGEAAGTFF. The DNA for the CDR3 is TGCGCCAGCAGCCCCGAGGGTGAGGCCGCGGGAACTTTCTTT.

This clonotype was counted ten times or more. CDR3 region: CASSPPGTRKTGELFF. CDR3 in DNA: TGCGCCAGCAGCCCACCCGGGACACGGAAAACCGGGGAGCTGTTTTTT. The V gene is TRBV5-1, the J gene TRBJ2-2; TRBD1 is a possible D gene (6 bases). Germline CDR1 is SGHRS and CDR2 is YFSETQ. The V and J ends lost 4 bases and 5 bases respectively, with 18 bases between them. The length of the CDR3 is 16 residues.

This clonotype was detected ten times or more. The CDR3 DNA is TGCAGTGCTAGAGACGGTGGGAGCAATCAGCCCCAGCATTTT. Encoded protein: CSARDGGSNQPQHF. This chain links TRBV20-1 with TRBJ1-5, with D hard to call. V gave up 0 bases and J gave up 1 base, with 7 bases separating them. Germline values: CDR1 DFQATT, CDR2 SNEGSKA (reference sequence). The CDR3 contains 14 residues.

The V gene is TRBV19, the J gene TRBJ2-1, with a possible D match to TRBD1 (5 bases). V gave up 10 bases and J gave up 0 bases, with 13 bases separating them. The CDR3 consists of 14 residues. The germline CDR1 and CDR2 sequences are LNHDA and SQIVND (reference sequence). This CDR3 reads CATQGAPSYNEQFF. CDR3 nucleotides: TGTGCCACCCAGGGTGCCCCCTCCTACAATGAGCAGTTCTTC. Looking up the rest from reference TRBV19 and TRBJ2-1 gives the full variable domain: DGGITQSPKYLFRKEGQNVTLSCEQNLNHDAMYWYRQDPGQGLRLIYYSQIVNDFQKGDIAEGYSVSREKKESFPLTVTSAQKNPTAFYLCATQGAPSYNEQFFGPGTRLTVL.

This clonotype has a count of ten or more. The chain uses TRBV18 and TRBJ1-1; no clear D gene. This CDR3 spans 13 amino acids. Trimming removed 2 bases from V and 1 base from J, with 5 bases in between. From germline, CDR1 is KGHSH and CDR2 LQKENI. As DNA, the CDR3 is TGTGCCAGCTCACCAAACAAGAACACTGAAGCTTTCTTT. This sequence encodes CASSPNKNTEAFF.

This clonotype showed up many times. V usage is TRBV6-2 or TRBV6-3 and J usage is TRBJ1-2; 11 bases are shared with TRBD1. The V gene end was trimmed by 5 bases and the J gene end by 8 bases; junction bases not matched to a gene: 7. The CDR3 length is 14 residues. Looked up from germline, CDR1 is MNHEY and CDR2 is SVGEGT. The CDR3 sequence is CASSDGQGARGYTF. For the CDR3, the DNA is TGTGCCAGCAGTGATGGACAGGGGGCTCGCGGCTACACCTTC.

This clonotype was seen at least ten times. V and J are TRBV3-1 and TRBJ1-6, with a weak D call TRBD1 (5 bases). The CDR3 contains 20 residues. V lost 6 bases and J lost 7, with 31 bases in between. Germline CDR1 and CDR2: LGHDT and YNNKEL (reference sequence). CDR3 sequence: CASRITGEGAVTIRNSPLHF. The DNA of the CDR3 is TGTGCCAGCAGAATTACAGGAGAAGGGGCTGTGACGATTAGGAATTCACCCCTCCACTTT.

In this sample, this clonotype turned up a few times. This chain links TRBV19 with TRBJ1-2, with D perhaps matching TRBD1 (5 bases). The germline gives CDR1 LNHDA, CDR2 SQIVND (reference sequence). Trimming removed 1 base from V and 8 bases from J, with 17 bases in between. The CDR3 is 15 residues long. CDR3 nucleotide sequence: TGTGCCAGTAGTATAGCTGTGGCAGGGCGAGACGGCTACACCTTC. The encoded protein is CASSIAVAGRDGYTF.

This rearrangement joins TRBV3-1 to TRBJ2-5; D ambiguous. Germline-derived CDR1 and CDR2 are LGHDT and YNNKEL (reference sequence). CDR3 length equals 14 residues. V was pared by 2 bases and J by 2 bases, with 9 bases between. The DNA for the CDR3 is TGTGCCAGCAGCCAAACTACGACTCAAGAGACCCAGTACTTC. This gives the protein CASSQTTTQETQYF.

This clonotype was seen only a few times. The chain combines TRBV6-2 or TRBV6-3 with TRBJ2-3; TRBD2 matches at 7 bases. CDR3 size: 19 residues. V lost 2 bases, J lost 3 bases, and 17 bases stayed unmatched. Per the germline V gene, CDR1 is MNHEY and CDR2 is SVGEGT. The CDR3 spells CASSYQAGFGGSRTDTQYF. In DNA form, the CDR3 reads TGTGCCAGCAGTTACCAAGCGGGGTTTGGAGGAAGTAGGACAGATACGCAGTATTTT.

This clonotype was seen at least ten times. CDR3 in amino acids: CASNFGGPSTEAFF. The CDR3 nucleotides read TGTGCCAGCAACTTCGGGGGCCCAAGCACTGAAGCTTTCTTT. This chain uses TRBV7-8 with TRBJ1-1; possibly TRBD1 for D (6 bases). This CDR3 spans 14 amino acids. V lost 7 bases, J lost 4 bases, and 16 bases lay in between. Germline CDR1 is SGHVS and CDR2 is FQNEAQ. Variable domain in full (rest from reference TRBV7-8 and TRBJ1-1): GAGVSQSPRYKVAKRGQDVALRCDPISGHVSLFWYQQALGQGPEFLTYFQNEAQLDKSGLPSDRFFAERPEGSVSTLKIQRTQQEDSAVYLCASNFGGPSTEAFFGQGTRLTVV.

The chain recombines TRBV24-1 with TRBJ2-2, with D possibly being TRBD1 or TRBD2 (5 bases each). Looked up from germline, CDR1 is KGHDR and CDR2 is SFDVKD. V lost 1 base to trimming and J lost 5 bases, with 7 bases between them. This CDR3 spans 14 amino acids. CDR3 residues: CATSDFRETGELFF. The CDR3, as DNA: TGTGCCACCAGTGATTTCAGGGAGACCGGGGAGCTGTTTTTT.

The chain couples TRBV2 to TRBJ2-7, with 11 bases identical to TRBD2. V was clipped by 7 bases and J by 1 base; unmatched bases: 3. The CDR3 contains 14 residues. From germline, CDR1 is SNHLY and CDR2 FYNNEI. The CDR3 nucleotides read TGTGCCAGCAAAACTAGCGGGAGATCCTACGAGCAGTACTTC. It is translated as CASKTSGRSYEQYF.

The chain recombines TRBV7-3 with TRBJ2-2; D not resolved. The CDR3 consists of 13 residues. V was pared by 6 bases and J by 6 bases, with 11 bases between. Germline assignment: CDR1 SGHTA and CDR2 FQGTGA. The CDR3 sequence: CASRRDTAGELFF. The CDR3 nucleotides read TGTGCCAGCAGACGAGACACGGCCGGGGAGCTGTTTTTT.

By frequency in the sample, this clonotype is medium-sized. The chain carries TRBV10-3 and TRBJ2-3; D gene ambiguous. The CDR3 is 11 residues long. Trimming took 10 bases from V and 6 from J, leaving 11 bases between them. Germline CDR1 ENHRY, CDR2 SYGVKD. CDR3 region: CATANVDTQYF. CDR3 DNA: TGTGCCACTGCTAATGTGGATACGCAGTATTTT.

CDR3 region: CASSAGLAGGTGELFF. In DNA, the CDR3 is TGTGCCAGCAGTGCGGGACTAGCGGGAGGGACCGGGGAGCTGTTTTTT. The chain links TRBV2 to TRBJ2-2; TRBD2 matches 16 bases. CDR1 is SNHLY, CDR2 FYNNEI, per germline. The CDR3 is made up of 16 amino acids. V lost 4 bases and J lost 5; bases outside the gene matches: 1.

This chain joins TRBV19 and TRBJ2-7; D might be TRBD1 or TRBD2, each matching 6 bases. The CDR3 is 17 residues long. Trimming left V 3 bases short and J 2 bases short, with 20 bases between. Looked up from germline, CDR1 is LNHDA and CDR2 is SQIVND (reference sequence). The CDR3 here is CASSIGGGGRGAYEQYF. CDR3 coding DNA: TGTGCCAGTAGTATCGGGGGTGGGGGGCGAGGCGCCTACGAGCAGTACTTC.

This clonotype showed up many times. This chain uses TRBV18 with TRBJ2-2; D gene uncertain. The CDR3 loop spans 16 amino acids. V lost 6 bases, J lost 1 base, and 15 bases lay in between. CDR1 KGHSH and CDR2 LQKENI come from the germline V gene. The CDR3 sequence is CASSHQRAGNTGELFF. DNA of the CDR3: TGTGCCAGCTCGCATCAACGGGCAGGGAACACCGGGGAGCTGTTTTTT.

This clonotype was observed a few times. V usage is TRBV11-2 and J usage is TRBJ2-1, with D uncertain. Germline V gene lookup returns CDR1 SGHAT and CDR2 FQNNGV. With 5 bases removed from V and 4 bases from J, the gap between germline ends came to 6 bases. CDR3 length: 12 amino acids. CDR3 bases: TGTGCCAGCAGCACCCGATACAATGAGCAGTTCTTC. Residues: CASSTRYNEQFF.

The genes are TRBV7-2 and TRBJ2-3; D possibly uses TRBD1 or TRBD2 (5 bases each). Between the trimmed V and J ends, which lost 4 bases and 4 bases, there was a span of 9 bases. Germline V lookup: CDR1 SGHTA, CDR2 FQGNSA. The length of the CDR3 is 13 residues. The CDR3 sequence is CASSSGTSDTQYF. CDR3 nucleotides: TGTGCCAGCAGCTCCGGGACCTCAGATACGCAGTATTTT. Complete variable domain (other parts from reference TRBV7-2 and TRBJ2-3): GAGVSQSPSNKVTEKGKDVELRCDPISGHTALYWYRQSLGQGLEFLIYFQGNSAPDKSGLPSDRFSAERTGGSVSTLTIQRTQQEDSAVYLCASSSGTSDTQYFGPGTRLTVL.

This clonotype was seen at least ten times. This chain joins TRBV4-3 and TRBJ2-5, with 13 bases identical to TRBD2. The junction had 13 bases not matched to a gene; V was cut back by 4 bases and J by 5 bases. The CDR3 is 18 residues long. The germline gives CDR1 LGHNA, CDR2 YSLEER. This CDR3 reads CASSPSPLAGGPRETQYF. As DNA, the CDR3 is TGCGCCAGCAGCCCGTCCCCACTAGCGGGGGGGCCCAGGGAGACCCAGTACTTC.

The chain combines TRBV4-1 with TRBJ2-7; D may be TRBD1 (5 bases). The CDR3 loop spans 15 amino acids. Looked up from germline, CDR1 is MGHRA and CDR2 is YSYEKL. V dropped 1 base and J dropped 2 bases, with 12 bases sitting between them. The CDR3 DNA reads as TGCGCCAGCAGCCAAGGTCCAGGGCTGACCTACGAGCAGTACTTC. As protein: CASSQGPGLTYEQYF.

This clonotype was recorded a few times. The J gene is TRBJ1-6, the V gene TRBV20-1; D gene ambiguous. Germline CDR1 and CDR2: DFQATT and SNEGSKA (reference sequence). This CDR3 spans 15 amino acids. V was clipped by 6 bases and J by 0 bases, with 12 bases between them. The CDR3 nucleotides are TGCAGTGCAGAGACAAGAAGCTCCTATAATTCACCCCTCCACTTT. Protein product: CSAETRSSYNSPLHF.

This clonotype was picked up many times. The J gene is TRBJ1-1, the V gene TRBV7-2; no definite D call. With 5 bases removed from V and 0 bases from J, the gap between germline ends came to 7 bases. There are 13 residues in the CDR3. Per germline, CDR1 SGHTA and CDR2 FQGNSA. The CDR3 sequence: CASSVLLNTEAFF. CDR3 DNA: TGTGCCAGCAGCGTCTTATTGAACACTGAAGCTTTCTTT. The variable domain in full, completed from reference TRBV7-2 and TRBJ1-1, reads GAGVSQSPSNKVTEKGKDVELRCDPISGHTALYWYRQSLGQGLEFLIYFQGNSAPDKSGLPSDRFSAERTGGSVSTLTIQRTQQEDSAVYLCASSVLLNTEAFFGQGTRLTVV.